Listed here are 31 T cell receptor beta chains from one sample, sequenced in a study of cytomegalovirus exposure and HLA in healthy donors. The primer mix had 60 Vbeta and 13 Jbeta primers. This table comes from immunoSEQ multiplex PCR, and its TCRdb copy is limited to in-frame clones, with some not included. In the table there are 90,000 or so clones, more than 60% of which are singletons. Material: PBMCs. The source of these receptors is a boy between 10 and 17 years old in good health and CMV-seronegative.

J is TRBJ2-3 and V is TRBV5-1; no clear D. V was cut by 7 bases and J by 7 bases, with 4 bases left in between. The germline V gene encodes CDR1 SGHRS and CDR2 YFSETQ. This CDR3 has 9 amino acids. The CDR3 sequence: CASPYTQYF. In DNA form, the CDR3 reads TGCGCCAGCCCCTATACGCAGTATTTT.

This clone was counted only a few times. CDR3: CASSYRTGGYNYGYTF. As DNA, the CDR3 is TGTGCCAGCAGCTATAGGACAGGGGGATATAACTATGGCTACACCTTC. This chain links TRBV5-6 with TRBJ1-2; 10 bases are a match to TRBD1. J gave up 1 base and V 3 bases, and 6 bases lay outside the gene matches. Germline CDR1 reads SGHDT; CDR2 reads YYEEEE. CDR3 length: 16 residues.

Details on this clone: The sample has other DNA sequences that encode this CDR3 too. The genes are TRBV11-1 and TRBJ1-1; no clear D. V lost 5 bases to trimming and J lost 1 base, with 20 bases between them. This CDR3 spans 17 amino acids. Per the germline V gene, CDR1 is SGHAT and CDR2 is FQDESV (reference sequence). The chain's CDR3 is CASSLRTTVSPNTEAFF. Here the CDR3 DNA reads TGTGCCAGCAGCCTACGGACTACCGTGTCGCCGAACACTGAAGCTTTCTTT. Full variable domain (missing parts from reference TRBV11-1 and TRBJ1-1): EAEVAQSPRYKITEKSQAVAFWCDPISGHATLYWYRQILGQGPELLVQFQDESVVDDSQLPKDRFSAERLKGVDSTLKIQPAELGDSAMYLCASSLRTTVSPNTEAFFGQGTRLTVV.

On this clone: At one of its ends the junction is not consistent with the germline gene, which may arise from a read error. The chain has TRBV28 and TRBJ1-4; 8 positions agree with TRBD1. Germline CDR1 and CDR2: MDHEN and SYDVKM. The CDR3 runs to 12 residues. CDR3 DNA sequence: TGTGCCAGCAGTTTAGAGGACAGGGAGCAAAATTTT. Protein product: CASSLEDREQNF. The complete variable domain, with remaining parts taken from reference TRBV28 and TRBJ1-4, reads DVKVTQSSRYLVKRTGEKVFLECVQDMDHENMFWYRQDPGLGLRLIYFSYDVKMKEKGDIPEGYSVSREKKERFSLILESASTNQTSMYLCASSLEDREQNFGSGTQLSVL.

This clone was detected a few times. The CDR3 DNA follows: TGCGCCAGCAGCCCCTCCTCAGTGACAGTTGAAAAACTGTTTTTT. Amino acid sequence: CASSPSSVTVEKLFF. The V gene is TRBV4-3, the J gene TRBJ1-4, with a tentative D call TRBD1 (5 bases). Germline lookup yields CDR1 LGHNA and CDR2 YSLEER. V lost 4 bases to trimming and J lost 7 bases, with 16 bases between them. This CDR3 region has 15 residues.

A single count supports this clone. This chain joins TRBV7-2 and TRBJ2-2; 10 bases match TRBD1. The CDR3 extends over 15 amino acids. The germline V gene encodes CDR1 SGHTA and CDR2 FQGNSA. The V and J ends lost 5 bases and 6 bases, in that order; junction bases with no gene match: 6. The CDR3 sequence is CASSQDRGRAGELFF. CDR3 in DNA: TGTGCCAGCAGCCAAGACAGGGGGCGCGCCGGGGAGCTGTTTTTT.

The J gene is TRBJ1-2, the V gene TRBV28, with D possibly matching TRBD1 (6 bases). V was shortened by 5 bases and J by 1 base, with 17 bases between the two germline ends. The CDR3 covers 16 residues. From germline, CDR1 is MDHEN and CDR2 SYDVKM. In DNA, the CDR3 is TGTGCCAGCAGTCCTGGGGGGGCAGGAAGTAACTATGGCTACACCTTC. Its protein product is CASSPGGAGSNYGYTF.

This clone was detected only a few times. The chain recombines TRBV4-1 with TRBJ2-3, with TRBD2 matching 10 bases. The germline gives CDR1 MGHRA, CDR2 YSYEKL. The junction had 2 bases not matched to a gene; V was cut back by 4 bases and J by 1 base. CDR3 length: 15 amino acids. For the CDR3, the DNA is TGCGCCAGCAGCCCCGGACTAGCGGGCACAGATACGCAGTATTTT. Its protein product is CASSPGLAGTDTQYF.

The chain couples TRBV7-2 to TRBJ1-5; D unresolved. Germline V CDR1 and CDR2: SGHTA, FQGNSA. V was trimmed by 7 bases and J by 0 bases, leaving 16 bases between them. CDR3 size: 16 residues. The CDR3 spells CASTPNARYSNQPQHF. Here the CDR3 DNA reads TGTGCCAGCACCCCCAATGCACGGTATAGCAATCAGCCCCAGCATTTT.

This chain links TRBV5-3 with TRBJ1-2; the match to TRBD1 covers 7 bases. TRBV5-3 is given ORF status, its function remaining uncertain. V lost 4 bases to trimming and J lost 7 bases; unmatched junction nucleotides: 19. The CDR3 runs 17 residues. CDR3 protein: CARSRVRDRISCFGYTF. As DNA, the CDR3 is TGTGCCAGAAGCCGAGTAAGGGACAGAATTTCCTGTTTTGGCTACACCTTC.

CDR3 DNA sequence: TGTGCCAGCAGTTTAGAGGCTTTGGACCCAGGGTATGGCTACACCTTC. Translated: CASSLEALDPGYGYTF. The chain is built from TRBV28 and TRBJ1-2, with D possibly matching TRBD1 (5 bases). There are 16 residues in the CDR3. Germline V gives CDR1 MDHEN, CDR2 SYDVKM. Between the trimmed V and J ends, which lost 2 bases and 5 bases, there was a span of 18 bases.

The J gene is TRBJ1-6, the V gene TRBV6-5; a weak D match, TRBD1 (5 bases). Germline V gene data show CDR1 as MNHEY and CDR2 as SVGAGI. V was clipped by 4 bases and J by 6 bases, with 10 bases between them. The CDR3 covers 14 residues. Here the CDR3 reads CASSSERGNSPLHF. The CDR3 DNA reads as TGTGCCAGCAGTTCCGAAAGGGGTAATTCACCCCTCCACTTT.

The V gene is TRBV5-1, the J gene TRBJ1-4; perhaps TRBD1 as D (6 bases). The germline V gene has CDR1 SGHRS and CDR2 YFSETQ. The V and J ends lost 4 bases and 7 bases respectively, with 14 bases between them. This CDR3 contains 14 residues. CDR3 residues: CASSLQGNSEKLFF. CDR3 DNA: TGCGCCAGCAGCCTCCAGGGGAATAGTGAAAAACTGTTTTTT.

The chain links TRBV19 to TRBJ1-1; 7 bases fit TRBD1. The CDR3 consists of 12 residues. The V segment lost 6 bases and the J segment 4 bases; nucleotides outside the gene matches: 2. Germline V gene lookup returns CDR1 LNHDA and CDR2 SQIVND (reference sequence). The CDR3 spells CASRDRFTEAFF. As DNA, the CDR3 is TGTGCCAGTAGGGACAGGTTCACTGAAGCTTTCTTT.

This chain uses TRBV29-1 with TRBJ1-2; D ambiguous. Per the germline V gene, CDR1 is SQVTM and CDR2 is ANQGSEA. Trimming stripped 5 bases from V and 3 bases from J, with 13 bases between. The CDR3 is made up of 13 amino acids. CDR3 amino acids: CSVSQTMDYGYTF. CDR3 sequence (DNA): TGCAGCGTTAGTCAGACAATGGACTATGGCTACACCTTC.

The chain is built from TRBV29-1 and TRBJ1-1; 7 bases match TRBD1. Germline CDR1 and CDR2: SQVTM and ANQGSEA. The CDR3 length is 13 residues. Trimming removed 6 bases from V and 7 bases from J; junction bases left unmatched: 11. CDR3 sequence (DNA): TGCAGCGTGGCCGGGACCTCAGGGGGTGAAGCTTTCTTT. Protein sequence: CSVAGTSGGEAFF. The full variable domain, completed using reference TRBV29-1 and TRBJ1-1, is SAVISQKPSRDICQRGTSLTIQCQVDSQVTMMFWYRQQPGQSLTLIATANQGSEATYESGFVIDKFPISRPNLTFSTLTVSNMSPEDSSIYLCSVAGTSGGEAFFGQGTRLTVV.

The chain is built from TRBV18 and TRBJ2-5; possible D gene TRBD2, 6 bases. The CDR3 has 15 amino acids. Germline CDR1 reads KGHSH; CDR2 reads LQKENI. V shed 4 bases and J shed 4 bases, with 16 bases lying between them. CDR3 loop: CASSLRVPEGETQYF. CDR3 DNA sequence: TGTGCCAGCTCACTCCGGGTCCCGGAGGGAGAGACCCAGTACTTC.

The J gene is TRBJ2-3, the V gene TRBV4-3, with D possibly matching TRBD2 (6 bases). The CDR3 is made up of 17 amino acids. In germline, CDR1 is LGHNA, CDR2 YSLEER. V was shortened by 1 base and J by 0 bases, with 14 bases between the two germline ends. This CDR3 is CASSQGGAGRSTDTQYF. The DNA of the CDR3 is TGCGCCAGCAGCCAAGGGGGTGCGGGGAGGAGCACAGATACGCAGTATTTT.

The genes are TRBV5-1 and TRBJ1-1; 7 bases match TRBD1. Losses at the gene ends were 4 bases for V and 7 bases for J; bases not matched to a gene: 10. This CDR3 spans 14 amino acids. Germline assignment: CDR1 SGHRS and CDR2 YFSETQ. CDR3 in DNA: TGCGCCAGCAGCCCGGGACAGCCAGGGGATGAAGCTTTCTTT. Its translation is CASSPGQPGDEAFF.

The chain has TRBV28 and TRBJ1-2; D remains unclear. Trimming pared 3 bases from V and 0 bases from J, leaving 5 bases between. The length of the CDR3 is 13 residues. The V gene's germline CDR1 is MDHEN and CDR2 SYDVKM. CDR3 nucleotide sequence: TGTGCCAGCAGTTTTGTAACTAACTATGGCTACACCTTC. Translated: CASSFVTNYGYTF.

The gene calls are TRBV4-1 and TRBJ1-4, with D unresolved. Germline assignment: CDR1 MGHRA and CDR2 YSYEKL. V was clipped by 0 bases and J by 0 bases, with 5 bases between them. The CDR3 contains 15 residues. CDR3 DNA: TGCGCCAGCAGCCAAGACAGGTCAACTAATGAAAAACTGTTTTTT. Its translation: CASSQDRSTNEKLFF.

This clone was detected only once. The rearrangement uses TRBV19 and TRBJ1-4; a possible D gene is TRBD1 (6 bases). V was trimmed by 6 bases and J by 6 bases, leaving 11 bases between them. Germline assignment: CDR1 LNHDA and CDR2 SQIVND (reference sequence). The CDR3 covers 13 residues. CDR3 DNA sequence: TGTGCCAGTAGCCAGGGGAGGGATGAAAAACTGTTTTTT. Protein sequence: CASSQGRDEKLFF.

This clone has just one count. The rearrangement joins TRBV18 to TRBJ1-2; 8 positions agree with TRBD1. The CDR3 consists of 14 residues. Per the germline V gene, CDR1 is KGHSH and CDR2 is LQKENI. V trimming: 2 bases; J trimming: 4 bases; junction bases outside the gene matches: 3. The CDR3 region is CASSPRQGIYGYTF. The CDR3 DNA reads TGTGCCAGCTCACCAAGACAGGGGATCTATGGCTACACCTTC.

The chain has TRBV4-3 and TRBJ2-1, with D possibly being TRBD2 (5 bases). This CDR3 is built from 16 residues. Germline V lookup: CDR1 LGHNA, CDR2 YSLEER. V was clipped by 4 bases and J by 5 bases, with 18 bases between them. For the CDR3, the DNA is TGCGCCAGCAGCCCGCTAAGTCGCGGGCCTAACAATGAGCAGTTCTTC. Amino acids: CASSPLSRGPNNEQFF.

This chain links TRBV9 with TRBJ2-2, with 8 positions matching TRBD1. The J segment lost 6 bases and the V segment lost 5 bases, leaving 21 bases of the junction unmatched. This CDR3 has 19 residues. The germline gives CDR1 SGDLS, CDR2 YYNGEE. The CDR3 sequence: CASSDYPGQVPLQAGELFF. The CDR3 DNA reads TGTGCCAGCAGTGATTACCCGGGACAGGTCCCGCTACAGGCCGGGGAGCTGTTTTTT.

This clone was picked up one time. This sequence joins TRBV7-9 and TRBJ2-7; tentative D call: TRBD2 (6 bases). CDR1 SEHNR and CDR2 FQNEAQ come from the germline V gene (reference sequence). V lost 1 base, J lost 4 bases, and 14 bases lay in between. The CDR3 is 15 residues long. The CDR3 loop reads CASSLGVGGAYEQYF. The CDR3, as DNA: TGTGCCAGCAGCTTAGGGGTTGGAGGGGCTTACGAGCAGTACTTC.

The chain recombines TRBV6-5 with TRBJ1-1; 9 bases align to TRBD1. Germline loops: CDR1 MNHEY, CDR2 SVGAGI. The CDR3 runs to 15 residues. The V gene end was trimmed by 5 bases and the J gene end by 2 bases; junction bases not matched to a gene: 6. CDR3 bases: TGTGCCAGCAGTGCCTGGACAGGGGATAACACTGAAGCTTTCTTT. It encodes CASSAWTGDNTEAFF.

This sequence joins TRBV7-2 and TRBJ2-1; 10 bases are shared with TRBD2. The junction had 14 bases not matched to a gene; V was cut back by 6 bases and J by 9 bases. This CDR3 contains 16 residues. Germline V lookup: CDR1 SGHTA, CDR2 FQGNSA. CDR3 region: CASRLISSGSGLEQFF. Here the CDR3 DNA reads TGTGCCAGCAGGCTGATCTCTAGCGGGAGTGGGCTTGAGCAGTTCTTC.

The CDR3 sequence is CSVGGSGANEQFF. In nucleotides, the CDR3 is TGCAGCGTTGGCGGTAGCGGGGCCAATGAGCAGTTCTTC. This chain connects TRBV29-1 to TRBJ2-1; 8 bases map to TRBD2. The ends lost 4 bases at V and 6 bases at J; junction bases unmatched: 5. The CDR3 is 13 amino acids. CDR1 is SQVTM, CDR2 ANQGSEA, per germline.

For the CDR3, the DNA is TGTGCCAGCAGCCGATGGCTGGACTCCCAGTTCTTC. Translated, it gives CASSRWLDSQFF. The rearrangement joins TRBV7-9 to TRBJ2-1; TRBD2 is a possible D gene (5 bases). Between the trimmed V and J ends, which lost 5 bases and 13 bases, there was a span of 15 bases. CDR1 is SEHNR, CDR2 FQNEAQ, per germline (reference sequence). The CDR3 has 12 residues.

V gene TRBV6-1 combines with J gene TRBJ2-1, with 12 bases fitting TRBD2. V shed 5 bases, J shed 6 bases, and the junction held 5 bases outside the gene matches. The CDR3 runs 15 residues. CDR1 MNHNS and CDR2 SASEGT come from the germline V gene. The CDR3 DNA reads as TGTGCCAGCAGTCCGACTAGCGGGAGTGGCAATGAGCAGTTCTTC. This codes for CASSPTSGSGNEQFF.